A few counts support the clone carrying this T cell receptor (beta chain). Its specificity is unknown. This sample was taken from a study of cytomegalovirus exposure and HLA in healthy donors. The study, taken as a whole, reports: It emerged from a later analysis that several of the most significant clusters appeared to be linked to common viral pathogens. Overall, around 150 TCR beta chains were annotated as cytomegalovirus-associated. No immune exposure information besides CMV serostatus was available. TCR beta sequences reportedly predicted the HLA-A and HLA-B alleles of most subjects accurately.

Primers for the PCR totalled 60 Vbeta and 13 Jbeta. Sequencing was performed with immunoSEQ multiplex PCR; in TCRdb, only in-frame clones are kept and a portion is missing. The table records some 150,000 clones, approximately 77% of them present only once. Trimming cost V 6 bases and J 0 bases, with 6 bases left between them. The CDR3 spans 13 residues. Germline V gene sequence: CDR1 MNHEY, CDR2 SVGAGI. Sequenced material: PBMCs. This chain connects TRBV6-5 to TRBJ1-5, with no clear D. This receptor was taken from a woman aged 45 to 65 in good health and CMV-seronegative. CDR3 residues: CASRQNSNQPQHF. The CDR3 region has the DNA TGTGCCAGCAGACAAAATAGCAATCAGCCCCAGCATTTT.